These 24 T cell receptor beta chains were sequenced from one sample in a study of blood T cell repertoires in COVID-19. Only in-frame clones appear in the TCRdb table, and some are missing; sequencing was by immunoSEQ multiplex PCR. The sample records about 270,000 clones, around 93% being singletons. Specimen: PBMCs or T cells enriched from blood (not recorded which). The receptors were gathered from a middle-aged man who had been exposed to COVID-19.

The chain employs TRBV28 and TRBJ1-2; 7 positions agree with TRBD1. Germline assignment: CDR1 MDHEN and CDR2 SYDVKM. This CDR3 contains 13 residues. V shed 8 bases and J 6 bases; nucleotides not matched to a gene: 9. The CDR3 DNA sequence: TGTGCCAGCGGAAGTGGAGACAGGGATGGCTACACCTTC. Residues: CASGSGDRDGYTF.

V usage is TRBV10-3 and J usage is TRBJ1-5, with 7 nucleotides matching TRBD1. Germline-derived CDR1 and CDR2 are ENHRY and SYGVKD. V lost 6 bases to trimming and J lost 6 bases; unmatched junction nucleotides: 5. The CDR3 loop spans 13 amino acids. CDR3 sequence: CAISEQGGQPQHF. The CDR3 coding sequence is TGTGCCATCAGCGAGCAGGGGGGTCAGCCCCAGCATTTT.

This clone was detected once. The gene calls are TRBV9 and TRBJ2-7; TRBD2 is a possible D gene (6 bases). CDR3 length equals 14 residues. Between the trimmed V and J ends, which lost 4 bases and 7 bases, there was a span of 18 bases. Germline CDR1 SGDLS, CDR2 YYNGEE. The CDR3 sequence is CASSPWDSSGEQYF. CDR3 bases: TGTGCCAGCAGCCCGTGGGACTCCTCGGGGGAGCAGTACTTC.

The chain employs TRBV3-1 (or the pseudogene TRBV3-2) and TRBJ1-1, with D uncertain. The length of the CDR3 is 14 residues. Germline-derived CDR1 and CDR2 are LGHDT and YNNKEL (reference sequence). Trimming removed 1 base at V and 6 bases at J, with 12 bases between. The CDR3 DNA sequence: TGTGCCAGCAGCCAAGCCGGGGAGATGGCTGAAGCTTTCTTT. Residues: CASSQAGEMAEAFF.

This clone was counted between two and nine times. The chain has TRBV7-3 and TRBJ2-2; D unclear. Trimming took 1 base from V and 0 from J, leaving 3 bases between them. The CDR3 covers 14 residues. The germline CDR1 and CDR2 sequences are SGHTA and FQGTGA. For the CDR3, the DNA is TGTGCCAGCAGCTTAATCGCGAACACCGGGGAGCTGTTTTTT. It yields the protein CASSLIANTGELFF.

V is TRBV3-1 (or the pseudogene TRBV3-2) and J is TRBJ2-1; TRBD2 aligns across 8 bases. The ends lost 0 bases at V and 14 bases at J; junction bases unmatched: 6. This CDR3 spans 13 amino acids. CDR1 and CDR2 (germline): LGHDT, YNNKEL (reference sequence). CDR3 in amino acids: CASSQEGSGKEFF. The CDR3, as DNA: TGTGCCAGCAGCCAAGAAGGTAGCGGGAAGGAGTTCTTC.

The rearrangement joins TRBV5-1 to TRBJ1-5, with TRBD1 identical over 7 bases. The CDR3 is 15 residues long. In germline, CDR1 is SGHRS, CDR2 YFSETQ. Losses at the gene ends were 4 bases for V and 4 bases for J; bases not matched to a gene: 8. The CDR3 is CASSPGGTDNQPQHF. CDR3 DNA sequence: TGCGCCAGCAGCCCTGGTGGGACAGATAATCAGCCCCAGCATTTT. The complete variable domain, with remaining parts taken from reference TRBV5-1 and TRBJ1-5, reads KAGVTQTPRYLIKTRGQQVTLSCSPISGHRSVSWYQQTPGQGLQFLFEYFSETQRNKGNFPGRFSGRQFSNSRSEMNVSTLELGDSALYLCASSPGGTDNQPQHFGDGTRLSIL.

The V call is TRBV10-3, the J call TRBJ2-5, with D maybe TRBD1 (6 bases). The V gene lost 6 bases and the J gene lost 1 base, with 9 bases spanning the gap. This CDR3 comprises 13 residues. CDR1 is ENHRY, CDR2 SYGVKD, per germline. Here the CDR3 DNA reads TGTGCCATCAGCTTGGACAGCCAAGAGACCCAGTACTTC. This codes for CAISLDSQETQYF.

This sequence joins TRBV6-1 and TRBJ2-1, with 7 positions matching TRBD2. The J segment lost 10 bases and the V segment lost 3 bases, leaving 6 bases of the junction unmatched. Per germline, CDR1 MNHNS and CDR2 SASEGT. This CDR3 is built from 13 residues. For the CDR3, the DNA is TGTGCCAGCAGTGAGAGAGGACTAGTCGAGCAGTTCTTC. Translating gives CASSERGLVEQFF.

A note on this clone: Other DNA sequences in this specimen translate into the identical CDR3. The rearrangement joins TRBV6-4 to TRBJ2-1; 9 nucleotides line up with TRBD2. The CDR3 is 15 residues long. Germline loops: CDR1 MRHNA, CDR2 SNTAGT. J lost 3 bases, V lost 0 bases, and 0 bases had no gene match. CDR3 in DNA: TGTGCCAGCAGTGACTCTAGCGGGAGCTACAATGAGCAGTTCTTC. This gives the protein CASSDSSGSYNEQFF.

The V call is TRBV4-3, the J call TRBJ2-1, with 12 bases aligning to TRBD2. Germline CDR1 and CDR2: LGHNA and YSLEER. V lost 2 bases to trimming and J lost 7 bases; unmatched junction nucleotides: 6. The CDR3 is 16 amino acids. For the CDR3, the DNA is TGCGCCAGCAGCCAATTTGGACTAGCGGGGCGAAATGAGCAGTTCTTC. Translating gives CASSQFGLAGRNEQFF.

A single count supports this clone. This chain links TRBV7-2 with TRBJ2-1, with 12 bases identical to TRBD2. J gave up 2 bases and V 2 bases, and 1 base lay outside the gene matches. Germline loops: CDR1 SGHTA, CDR2 FQGNSA. This CDR3 region has 16 residues. CDR3 in amino acids: CASSLTSGRTYNEQFF. The CDR3 region has the DNA TGTGCCAGCAGCTTAACTAGCGGGAGGACCTACAATGAGCAGTTCTTC.

V and J are TRBV7-6 and TRBJ1-5, with D perhaps TRBD1 (5 bases). The CDR3 totals 15 residues. V was shortened by 1 base and J by 1 base, with 8 bases between the two germline ends. CDR1 and CDR2 (germline): SGHVS, FNYEAQ. The CDR3 sequence is CASSLGGDSNQPQHF. CDR3 bases: TGTGCCAGCAGCTTAGGGGGGGACAGCAATCAGCCCCAGCATTTT.

V gene TRBV10-3 combines with J gene TRBJ2-2; a possible D gene is TRBD2 (6 bases). The germline CDR1 and CDR2 sequences are ENHRY and SYGVKD. There are 14 residues in the CDR3. V was trimmed by 9 bases and J by 4 bases, leaving 15 bases between them. The CDR3 DNA is TGTGCCATTTCAAAGGAGGGTTCCACCGGGGAGCTGTTTTTT. Amino acid sequence: CAISKEGSTGELFF.

CDR3 sequence: CASSPGGAYNEQFF. DNA of the CDR3: TGTGCCAGCTCACCAGGGGGCGCGTACAATGAGCAGTTCTTC. The chain couples TRBV18 to TRBJ2-1; TRBD1 is a possible D gene (6 bases). Germline lookup yields CDR1 KGHSH and CDR2 LQKENI. V was trimmed by 2 bases and J by 4 bases, leaving 9 bases between them. CDR3 length: 14 residues.

The chain uses TRBV2 and TRBJ2-6; 10 nucleotides align to TRBD1. The germline V gene encodes CDR1 SNHLY and CDR2 FYNNEI. CDR3 length equals 17 residues. Trimming cost V 6 bases and J 1 base; bases outside gene matches: 6. This CDR3 is CASRKDRGESGANVLTF. The CDR3 DNA is TGTGCCAGCAGGAAGGACAGGGGGGAATCTGGGGCCAACGTCCTGACTTTC.

The V and J genes are TRBV27 and TRBJ2-1, with 8 bases fitting TRBD2. With 6 bases clipped from V and 15 bases from J, the junction kept 10 bases outside the gene matches. Germline V CDR1 and CDR2: MNHEY, SMNVEV (reference sequence). This CDR3 has 12 residues. CDR3 nucleotides: TGTGCCAGCAGCTCAATCGGGGGGGCGTTGTTCTTC. Protein sequence: CASSSIGGALFF.

V is TRBV9 and J is TRBJ2-7; D might be TRBD2 (5 bases). The germline V gene has CDR1 SGDLS and CDR2 YYNGEE. CDR3 length: 15 amino acids. V shed 6 bases and J shed 5 bases, with 21 bases lying between them. The CDR3 spells CASTQTRVPRNEQYF. In nucleotides, the CDR3 is TGTGCCAGCACCCAAACGAGGGTCCCCAGAAACGAGCAGTACTTC.

The count of this clone is one. The V and J genes are TRBV7-2 and TRBJ1-5, with D perhaps matching TRBD1 (5 bases). Germline lookup yields CDR1 SGHTA and CDR2 FQGNSA. The germline V and J ends were trimmed by 2 bases and 5 bases, with 13 bases remaining between them. CDR3 size: 15 residues. The CDR3: CASSLTGLRYQPQHF. In nucleotides, the CDR3 is TGTGCCAGCAGCTTAACGGGACTACGATATCAGCCCCAGCATTTT.

The genes are TRBV12-5 and TRBJ2-2, with a tentative D call TRBD1 (7 bases). V lost 2 bases and J lost 6, with 10 bases in between. In germline, CDR1 is LGHNT, CDR2 FRNRAP. This CDR3 region has 14 residues. The CDR3 DNA sequence: TGTGCTAGTGGTTTGCAGGGGGAGGCCGGGGAGCTGTTTTTT. Protein: CASGLQGEAGELFF.

This clone was detected only once. V gene TRBV27 combines with J gene TRBJ2-4, with D possibly TRBD2 on 5 matching bases. The CDR3 is made up of 16 amino acids. Trimming removed 2 bases at V and 1 base at J, with 12 bases between. Germline V lookup: CDR1 MNHEY, CDR2 SMNVEV (reference sequence). This CDR3 is CASSLRGSRAKNIQYF. As DNA, the CDR3 is TGTGCCAGCAGTTTACGTGGGAGTCGGGCCAAAAACATTCAGTACTTC.

This chain connects TRBV3-1 (or the pseudogene TRBV3-2) to TRBJ2-1, with TRBD2 as a possible D gene (6 bases). The V gene's germline CDR1 is LGHDT and CDR2 YNNKEL (reference sequence). This CDR3 comprises 16 residues. V lost 1 base to trimming and J lost 15 bases, with 25 bases between them. CDR3 region: CASSQGRNSGTFSGFF. Written as DNA, the CDR3 is TGTGCCAGCAGCCAAGGTCGTAATAGCGGAACATTCTCCGGGTTCTTC.

The chain links TRBV12-2 to TRBJ1-5; the table's D call TRBD1 went unverified against the DNA. TRBV12-2 is a pseudogene locus. CDR3 length: 17 residues. The CDR3 region is CASRLGDRTDSNQPQHF. As DNA, the CDR3 is TGTGCAAGTCGCTTAGGAGATCGGACAGATAGCAATCAGCCCCAGCATTTT.

This chain uses TRBV29-1 with TRBJ1-1; TRBD1 matches at 9 bases. CDR1 is SQVTM, CDR2 ANQGSEA, per germline. The CDR3 length is 13 residues. J gave up 4 bases and V 6 bases, and 6 bases lay outside the gene matches. The CDR3 sequence: CSVRDRESTEAFF. The CDR3 nucleotides read TGCAGCGTCCGGGACAGGGAAAGCACTGAAGCTTTCTTT.